A single sample gave rise to the 20 T cell receptor beta chains below, sequenced in a study of cytomegalovirus exposure and HLA in healthy donors. Both 60 Vbeta primers and 13 Jbeta primers went into the PCR. Profiling relied on immunoSEQ multiplex PCR, and the TCRdb table lists in-frame clones only, not all of them. The table shows about 33,000 clones, with nearly 55% occurring only once. The sequencing input was PBMCs. Receptors were obtained from a woman aged 40-49 years in good health and CMV-seropositive.

This clone has just a few counts. J is TRBJ2-2 and V is TRBV6-4, with 7 positions matching TRBD1. The CDR3 has 14 amino acids. The J segment lost 4 bases and the V segment lost 6 bases, leaving 5 bases of the junction unmatched. In germline, CDR1 is MRHNA, CDR2 SNTAGT. CDR3 in DNA: TGTGCCAGCAGCCTGACAGGGCCCACCGGGGAGCTGTTTTTT. It codes for CASSLTGPTGELFF.

This sequence joins TRBV6-1 and TRBJ1-1; TRBD1 matches 7 bases. Germline lookup yields CDR1 MNHNS and CDR2 SASEGT. The CDR3 runs 13 residues. Unmatched junction bases numbered 3, after V lost 7 bases and J lost 1 base. The CDR3 sequence: CASTRDRNTEAFF. The DNA for the CDR3 is TGTGCCAGCACCCGGGACAGGAACACTGAAGCTTTCTTT.

This chain links TRBV14 with TRBJ1-1; the D gene is possibly TRBD1 (5 bases). The CDR3 covers 14 residues. The germline V and J ends were trimmed by 4 bases and 5 bases, with 14 bases remaining between them. Germline V gives CDR1 SGHDN, CDR2 FVKESK. The DNA for the CDR3 is TGTGCCAGCAGCCTCTCGCGGGGGGGGACTGAAGCTTTCTTT. It specifies CASSLSRGGTEAFF.

This rearrangement joins TRBV7-9 to TRBJ2-3, with 7 bases that match TRBD1. The CDR3 contains 15 residues. V trimming: 6 bases; J trimming: 7 bases; junction bases outside the gene matches: 13. The germline V gene has CDR1 SEHNR and CDR2 FQNEAQ (reference sequence). CDR3 DNA: TGTGCCAGCAGACCCCCTGGGACAGTCGCGAATACGCAGTATTTT. This encodes CASRPPGTVANTQYF.

This chain connects TRBV27 to TRBJ1-2; D perhaps matches TRBD1 (5 bases). V gave up 8 bases and J gave up 8 bases, with 15 bases separating them. This CDR3 region has 12 residues. CDR1 and CDR2 (germline): MNHEY, SMNVEV (reference sequence). The CDR3 reads CASARRGDGYTF. In DNA, the CDR3 is TGTGCCAGCGCTAGAAGGGGCGACGGCTACACCTTC.

The table lists this clone with a few counts. The chain carries TRBV4-3 and TRBJ1-1; maybe TRBD1 (6 bases). The V gene lost 1 base and the J gene lost 1 base, with 7 bases spanning the gap. This CDR3 has 14 residues. Looked up from germline, CDR1 is LGHNA and CDR2 is YSLEER. In nucleotides, the CDR3 is TGCGCCAGCAGCCAAGGACAGGAGAACACTGAAGCTTTCTTT. Translation gives CASSQGQENTEAFF.

The chain is built from TRBV5-1 and TRBJ1-6, with 7 bases identical to TRBD1. With 0 bases clipped from V and 5 bases from J, the junction kept 8 bases outside the gene matches. Per germline, CDR1 SGHRS and CDR2 YFSETQ. The CDR3 is 17 residues long. The CDR3 loop reads CASSLGEATGNNSPLHF. In nucleotides, the CDR3 is TGCGCCAGCAGCTTGGGAGAGGCGACAGGGAATAATTCACCCCTCCACTTT.

This chain links TRBV6-6 with TRBJ2-7; tentative D call: TRBD2 (6 bases). Germline CDR1 reads MNHNY; CDR2 reads SVGAGI (reference sequence). The CDR3 is 16 amino acids. Trimming took 2 bases from V and 2 from J, leaving 16 bases between them. CDR3 sequence: CASSYGVGGDPYEQYF. The CDR3, as DNA: TGTGCCAGCAGTTACGGGGTTGGCGGGGACCCCTACGAGCAGTACTTC.

This clone was counted between two and nine times. The rearrangement uses TRBV9 and TRBJ2-7; TRBD2 agrees at 8 bases. This CDR3 has 15 residues. Germline V gene lookup returns CDR1 SGDLS and CDR2 YYNGEE. Trimming cost V 0 bases and J 1 base; bases outside gene matches: 3. Written as DNA, the CDR3 is TGTGCCAGCAGCGTAGTCCCTAGCGGGTCCTACGAGCAGTACTTC. This encodes CASSVVPSGSYEQYF.

In its sample, this clone was seen a few times. Germline and junction disagree at one end, which may indicate a read error. This sequence joins TRBV2 and TRBJ1-4, with D unclear. The CDR3 covers 14 residues. CDR1 and CDR2 (germline): SNHLY, FYNNEI. CDR3 sequence: CASREDRWREKLFF. The DNA of the CDR3 is TGTGCCAGCAGGGAAGATAGGTGGAGAGAAAAACTGTTTTTT.

The chain combines TRBV7-8 with TRBJ1-1, with D maybe TRBD1 (6 bases). V lost 3 bases to trimming and J lost 0 bases, with 14 bases between them. Looked up from germline, CDR1 is SGHVS and CDR2 is FQNEAQ. This CDR3 is built from 16 residues. The chain's CDR3 is CASSLTGITMNTEAFF. Here the CDR3 DNA reads TGTGCCAGCAGCTTGACAGGTATTACCATGAACACTGAAGCTTTCTTT. Full variable domain (outside the CDR3, taken from reference TRBV7-8 and TRBJ1-1): GAGVSQSPRYKVAKRGQDVALRCDPISGHVSLFWYQQALGQGPEFLTYFQNEAQLDKSGLPSDRFFAERPEGSVSTLKIQRTQQEDSAVYLCASSLTGITMNTEAFFGQGTRLTVV.

This sequence joins TRBV5-1 and TRBJ2-6, with a weak D call TRBD1 (6 bases). V lost 3 bases and J lost 1, with 11 bases in between. The CDR3 loop spans 16 amino acids. CDR1 is SGHRS and CDR2 is YFSETQ in the germline V gene. This chain's CDR3 is CASSSLGQSGANVLTF. CDR3 sequence (DNA): TGCGCCAGCAGCTCACTCGGACAGTCTGGGGCCAACGTCCTGACTTTC.

The chain joins TRBV6-5 to TRBJ2-1, with 7 bases fitting TRBD1. In germline, CDR1 is MNHEY, CDR2 SVGAGI. V gave up 7 bases and J gave up 6 bases; unmatched junction bases: 6. CDR3 length: 13 amino acids. The CDR3 sequence: CASTETGANEQFF. In DNA form, the CDR3 reads TGTGCCAGCACTGAAACAGGGGCCAATGAGCAGTTCTTC.

V gene TRBV9 combines with J gene TRBJ1-3; 7 bases are a match to TRBD1. CDR1 and CDR2 (germline): SGDLS, YYNGEE. The CDR3 sequence is 15 residues long. The trim removed 3 bases at V and 2 bases at J, leaving 5 bases unmatched. As DNA, the CDR3 is TGTGCCAGCAGCGAGACAGGGCCCCCTGGAAACACCATATATTTT. This gives the protein CASSETGPPGNTIYF.

The chain joins TRBV30 to TRBJ1-4, with 9 bases identical to TRBD1. The CDR3 runs to 14 residues. The germline CDR1 and CDR2 sequences are GTSNPN and SVGIG (reference sequence). The junction had 7 bases not matched to a gene; V was cut back by 0 bases and J by 11 bases. CDR3 nucleotides: TGTGCCTGGAGTGTGGTACAGGGGGCTCGGAAACTGTTTTTT. Translation: CAWSVVQGARKLFF.

The CDR3: CASSLDLAGKTQYF. The CDR3, as DNA: TGTGCCAGCAGCTTAGACCTAGCGGGAAAGACCCAGTACTTC. This chain connects TRBV7-8 to TRBJ2-5, with TRBD2 matching 9 bases. Germline CDR1 is SGHVS and CDR2 is FQNEAQ. J was trimmed by 6 bases and V by 1 base; bases with no gene match: 3. The CDR3 is made up of 14 amino acids.

This rearrangement joins TRBV10-3 to TRBJ2-2; the D gene is possibly TRBD1 (6 bases). The CDR3 is made up of 13 amino acids. From germline, CDR1 is ENHRY and CDR2 SYGVKD. V was shortened by 7 bases and J by 7 bases, with 13 bases between the two germline ends. CDR3 DNA sequence: TGTGCCATCACGTCAGGGGCAGGCGGGGAGCTGTTTTTT. Its protein product is CAITSGAGGELFF.

This chain connects TRBV7-6 to TRBJ2-3; D gene unclear. This CDR3 contains 13 residues. CDR1 is SGHVS and CDR2 is FNYEAQ in the germline V gene. The V end was cut by 3 bases, the J end by 4 bases, with 8 bases between. The CDR3 loop reads CASSFSDSDTQYF. The CDR3 DNA follows: TGTGCCAGCAGCTTTTCAGACTCAGATACGCAGTATTTT.

This clone was observed a handful of times. The chain uses TRBV4-2 and TRBJ2-1; D uncertain. The CDR3 extends over 13 amino acids. Germline V CDR1 and CDR2: LGHNA, YNFKEQ. Trimming took 5 bases from V and 14 from J, leaving 19 bases between them. This CDR3 is CASSASWSGQKFF. CDR3 coding DNA: TGTGCCAGCAGCGCCTCTTGGTCTGGGCAGAAGTTCTTC.

V gene TRBV19 combines with J gene TRBJ2-7, with D possibly matching TRBD1 (6 bases). The CDR3 has 14 residues. V lost 4 bases and J 5 bases, leaving 15 bases between the germline ends. CDR1 and CDR2 (germline): LNHDA, SQIVND (reference sequence). CDR3 protein: CASSTVTGSDEQYF. The DNA of the CDR3 is TGTGCCAGTAGTACAGTGACAGGATCTGACGAGCAGTACTTC.